This is a list of T cell receptor beta chains from one sample in a study of cytomegalovirus exposure and HLA in healthy donors. TCRdb keeps only in-frame clones here, not all; method: immunoSEQ multiplex PCR. The table lists approximately 88,000 clones, 96% of them singletons. The sample was PBMCs. The source of these receptors is a woman aged 18-30 years in good health and CMV-seronegative. CDR3s include the opening cysteine and the closing phenylalanine or tryptophan. The D gene is left open where the match is weak.

v_gene	j_gene	d_gene	CDR3nt	CDR3aa
TRBV7-6	TRBJ2-7	TRBD2	TGTGCCAGCAGCAGACTAGCGGGAGGGAAAAGAGACGAGCAGTACTTC	CASSRLAGGKRDEQYF
TRBV28	TRBJ2-3	TRBD2	TGTGCCAGCAGTCCGGTAGCGGGAGGAAGGACAGATACGCAGTATTTT	CASSPVAGGRTDTQYF
TRBV7-2	TRBJ2-7	TRBD2	TGTGCCAGCAGCTTAGTGACGGGGGCGGGAGGCAATACCTACGAGCAGTACTTC	CASSLVTGAGGNTYEQYF
TRBV27	TRBJ2-6	-	TGTGCCAGCACCGCAGGAGGAGGAGGGGCCAACGTCCTGACTTTC	CASTAGGGGANVLTF
TRBV7-2	TRBJ2-2	-	TGTGCCAGCAGCTCCTCTAGCACGAGTTCCGGGGAGCTGTTTTTT	CASSSSSTSSGELFF
TRBV19	TRBJ2-1	TRBD2	TGTGCCAGTAGTAACCCGCCGGGACTAGCAGATAATGAGCAGTTCTTC	CASSNPPGLADNEQFF
TRBV6-4	TRBJ1-1	TRBD1	TGTGCCAGCAGAGACCGGGACAGAGACACTGAAGCTTTCTTT	CASRDRDRDTEAFF
TRBV9	TRBJ2-5	-	TGTGCCAGCAGCGTAGAGGGCGGACGTGGACAGGGGACTAGGGAGACCCAGTACTTC	CASSVEGGRGQGTRETQYF
TRBV30	TRBJ1-2	TRBD1	TGTGCCTGGGGGGACAGTGGAGGCTATGGCTACACCTTC	CAWGDSGGYGYTF
TRBV27	TRBJ2-1	-	TGTGCCAGCAGTTTGTCGGGGTTAGGATCCTACAATGAGCAGTTCTTC	CASSLSGLGSYNEQFF